The 24 T cell receptor beta chains given below trace back to one sample, sequenced in a study of early stage breast cancer tumors. The protocol was immunoSEQ multiplex PCR, while the TCRdb copy is restricted to in-frame clones and leaves out a portion. The table records fewer than 30,000 clones, roughly three fifths of them present only once. Sequencing input: breast tumor tissue. The receptors originated from a person aged 50-59 years with breast cancer.

The chain combines TRBV4-2 with TRBJ2-5; 8 nucleotides align to TRBD2. Per germline, CDR1 LGHNA and CDR2 YNFKEQ. CDR3 length equals 16 residues. V shed 0 bases and J 3 bases; nucleotides not matched to a gene: 6. The CDR3 nucleotides read TGTGCCAGCAGCCAAGAACGCGGGAGGCTTAAAGAGACCCAGTACTTC. Residues: CASSQERGRLKETQYF.

This clone showed up just a few times. Other nucleotide sequences in the sample specify the same CDR3. V is TRBV5-1 and J is TRBJ1-1; no definite D call. Germline CDR1 and CDR2: SGHRS and YFSETQ. CDR3 length: 12 residues. The V and J ends lost 2 bases and 2 bases respectively, with 4 bases between them. The CDR3 nucleotides read TGCGCCAGCAGCTTAGCCAACACTGAAGCTTTCTTT. Its protein is CASSLANTEAFF.

This rearrangement joins TRBV5-1 to TRBJ2-1; 11 bases line up with TRBD2. Germline CDR1 and CDR2: SGHRS and YFSETQ. The CDR3 length is 15 residues. Germline trimming cut 3 bases from V and 1 base from J; bases unmatched to any gene: 0. CDR3 in DNA: TGCGCCAGCAGCTCTAGCGGGGGGTCCTACAATGAGCAGTTCTTC. This gives the protein CASSSSGGSYNEQFF.

This sequence joins TRBV19 and TRBJ1-2; TRBD1 aligns across 7 bases. CDR3 length: 14 residues. V lost 6 bases to trimming and J lost 0 bases; unmatched junction nucleotides: 4. Germline V gene lookup returns CDR1 LNHDA and CDR2 SQIVND (reference sequence). In nucleotides, the CDR3 is TGTGCCAGTAGAAACAGGGGAACTAACTATGGCTACACCTTC. It specifies CASRNRGTNYGYTF.

V usage is TRBV2 and J usage is TRBJ2-7, with TRBD1 matching 7 bases. The length of the CDR3 is 14 residues. CDR1 is SNHLY, CDR2 FYNNEI, per germline. Unmatched junction bases numbered 7, after V lost 7 bases and J lost 1 base. CDR3: CASKRQGSSYEQYF. In nucleotides, the CDR3 is TGTGCCAGCAAGAGACAGGGCTCGTCCTACGAGCAGTACTTC.

V gene TRBV6-6 combines with J gene TRBJ1-2; no reliable D call. This CDR3 has 16 amino acids. The V gene's germline CDR1 is MNHNY and CDR2 SVGAGI (reference sequence). Trimming pared 7 bases from V and 0 bases from J, leaving 18 bases between. CDR3 protein: CASIQLGGGANYGYTF. CDR3 nucleotides: TGTGCCAGCATCCAATTGGGTGGAGGAGCTAACTATGGCTACACCTTC.

The CDR3: CASSLGPGLATGELFF. The CDR3 DNA reads TGTGCCAGCAGCCTAGGCCCGGGACTAGCGACCGGGGAGCTGTTTTTT. The V gene is TRBV11-2, the J gene TRBJ2-2; 10 bases match TRBD2. J lost 5 bases, V lost 5 bases, and 8 bases had no gene match. The CDR3 runs to 16 residues. Germline assignment: CDR1 SGHAT and CDR2 FQNNGV.

This clone occurred once. The rearrangement links TRBV7-9 to TRBJ2-5; 9 nucleotides match TRBD1. The CDR3 loop spans 15 amino acids. The V and J ends lost 5 bases and 5 bases, in that order; junction bases with no gene match: 9. Germline V CDR1 and CDR2: SEHNR, FQNEAQ (reference sequence). DNA for the CDR3: TGTGCCAGCAGCCGAGACAGGGGGATTGGGGAGACCCAGTACTTC. Translating gives CASSRDRGIGETQYF.

The chain has TRBV4-3 and TRBJ2-1; a weak D match, TRBD2 (5 bases). Germline V gene sequence: CDR1 LGHNA, CDR2 YSLEER. V was shortened by 1 base and J by 0 bases, with 19 bases between the two germline ends. This CDR3 is 19 amino acids long. The CDR3: CASSQVGTLLASSYNEQFF. The CDR3 nucleotides read TGCGCCAGCAGCCAAGTAGGCACTTTATTAGCGAGCTCCTACAATGAGCAGTTCTTC.

The gene calls are TRBV9 and TRBJ2-1; D tentatively fits TRBD1 or TRBD2 (5 bases each). Germline CDR1 is SGDLS and CDR2 is YYNGEE. V gave up 3 bases and J gave up 13 bases, with 11 bases separating them. The CDR3 sequence is 11 residues long. As DNA, the CDR3 is TGTGCCAGCAGCGAAACCGGGACCCAGTTCTTC. Encoded protein: CASSETGTQFF.

This rearrangement joins TRBV9 to TRBJ2-7, with 9 bases lining up with TRBD2. J lost 4 bases, V lost 4 bases, and 9 bases had no gene match. Germline-derived CDR1 and CDR2 are SGDLS and YYNGEE. CDR3 length equals 15 residues. The CDR3: CASSPRVAGAYEQYF. CDR3 DNA sequence: TGTGCCAGCAGCCCCCGGGTAGCGGGAGCGTACGAGCAGTACTTC.

The chain employs TRBV6-1 and TRBJ2-7; TRBD1 agrees at 9 bases. The CDR3 is 14 amino acids. Germline-derived CDR1 and CDR2 are MNHNS and SASEGT. Trimming took 6 bases from V and 4 from J; bases not matched to a gene: 7. CDR3 amino acids: CASSGQGLVYEQYF. The CDR3 DNA sequence: TGTGCCAGCAGCGGACAGGGGCTCGTTTACGAGCAGTACTTC.

The gene calls are TRBV11-2 and TRBJ2-5; D is ambiguous. The CDR3 is 15 residues long. The germline V gene encodes CDR1 SGHAT and CDR2 FQNNGV. Trimming cost V 2 bases and J 2 bases, with 12 bases left between them. This chain's CDR3 is CASSLFVAFQETQYF. CDR3 sequence (DNA): TGTGCCAGCAGCTTATTTGTCGCCTTTCAAGAGACCCAGTACTTC.

V gene TRBV10-3 combines with J gene TRBJ2-7; a weak D match, TRBD1 (6 bases). V lost 10 bases, J lost 2 bases, and 18 bases lay in between. The CDR3 sequence is 14 residues long. Per the germline V gene, CDR1 is ENHRY and CDR2 is SYGVKD. Here the CDR3 reads CATARTANTYEQYF. In DNA, the CDR3 is TGTGCCACGGCCAGGACAGCAAACACCTACGAGCAGTACTTC.

The chain couples TRBV27 to TRBJ1-1; TRBD1 matches at 7 bases. Germline V lookup: CDR1 MNHEY, CDR2 SMNVEV (reference sequence). Trimming took 5 bases from V and 4 from J; bases not matched to a gene: 10. CDR3 size: 15 residues. For the CDR3, the DNA is TGTGCCAGCAGTCCCAGCCGGGACAGCCTCACTGAAGCTTTCTTT. Translation gives CASSPSRDSLTEAFF.

This rearrangement joins TRBV18 to TRBJ2-1; 7 bases fit TRBD2. The CDR3 is 14 residues long. Germline V gene data show CDR1 as KGHSH and CDR2 as LQKENI. V shed 2 bases and J 7 bases; nucleotides not matched to a gene: 5. DNA for the CDR3: TGTGCCAGCTCACCAGGTCGGACTAGAAATGAGCAGTTCTTC. Protein sequence: CASSPGRTRNEQFF.

The gene calls are TRBV5-1 and TRBJ2-7; D uncertain. Trimming cost V 0 bases and J 4 bases, with 11 bases left between them. The CDR3 runs 14 residues. Germline V gene lookup returns CDR1 SGHRS and CDR2 YFSETQ. This CDR3 reads CASSLATEPYEQYF. In DNA form, the CDR3 reads TGCGCCAGCAGCTTGGCTACAGAGCCGTACGAGCAGTACTTC.

The chain is built from TRBV4-1 and TRBJ1-2; no definite D call. Germline loops: CDR1 MGHRA, CDR2 YSYEKL. The CDR3 spans 16 residues. The ends were cut back, 3 bases at V and 4 bases at J, with 18 bases in the middle. The CDR3 bases are TGCGCCAGCAGCCATGTAAACAACCGAAAGACCTATGGCTACACCTTC. Translating it yields CASSHVNNRKTYGYTF.

This sequence joins TRBV19 and TRBJ2-7, with a weak D call TRBD1 (7 bases). The CDR3 length is 14 residues. Germline CDR1 and CDR2: LNHDA and SQIVND (reference sequence). V was pared by 3 bases and J by 3 bases, with 12 bases between. CDR3 bases: TGTGCCAGTAGTATTTCAGGGGGAGGCTACGAGCAGTACTTC. Its protein is CASSISGGGYEQYF.

This clone was seen only once. The chain links TRBV7-2 to TRBJ2-5; 8 nucleotides align to TRBD2. Per the germline V gene, CDR1 is SGHTA and CDR2 is FQGNSA. The CDR3 totals 18 residues. Unmatched junction bases numbered 13, after V lost 4 bases and J lost 0 bases. The DNA for the CDR3 is TGTGCCAGCAGCTCCCCCTTTGCGGCTAGCGGGTACCAAGAGACCCAGTACTTC. Translating gives CASSSPFAASGYQETQYF.

Only a few counts were recorded for this clone. V and J are TRBV19 and TRBJ2-7, with TRBD2 matching over 12 bases. V dropped 3 bases and J dropped 2; count of bases not matched to a gene: 2. The CDR3 is 15 residues long. CDR1 and CDR2 from the germline V gene are LNHDA and SQIVND (reference sequence). The CDR3 DNA follows: TGTGCCAGTAGTATTGGACTAGCGGGAACCTACGAGCAGTACTTC. Amino acid sequence: CASSIGLAGTYEQYF.

This clone has just a few counts. This chain connects TRBV29-1 to TRBJ1-1; the D gene is possibly TRBD1 (6 bases). Germline CDR1 and CDR2: SQVTM and ANQGSEA. CDR3 size: 16 residues. Trimming cost V 7 bases and J 0 bases, with 21 bases left between them. In nucleotides, the CDR3 is TGCAGCGCTGTGTCGAGGGGGGGGGCAATGAACACTGAAGCTTTCTTT. The encoded protein is CSAVSRGGAMNTEAFF.

With respect to this clone: The same CDR3 is also encoded by other DNA sequences in this sample. The chain has TRBV12-5 and TRBJ2-2; no clear D gene. Per the germline V gene, CDR1 is LGHNT and CDR2 is FRNRAP. V lost 2 bases and J lost 2, with 9 bases in between. The CDR3 extends over 15 amino acids. CDR3 nucleotide sequence: TGTGCTAGTGGTTTGAGTGCCGGAAACACCGGGGAGCTGTTTTTT. Its translation: CASGLSAGNTGELFF.

This clone was seen more than once but under ten times. The V gene is TRBV9, the J gene TRBJ2-7; TRBD2 matches 12 bases. This CDR3 is built from 17 residues. The trim removed 4 bases at V and 0 bases at J, leaving 8 bases unmatched. Germline-derived CDR1 and CDR2 are SGDLS and YYNGEE. The CDR3 coding sequence is TGTGCCAGCAGCCCCAGGACTAGCGGGGCGATCTCCTACGAGCAGTACTTC. Translation: CASSPRTSGAISYEQYF.